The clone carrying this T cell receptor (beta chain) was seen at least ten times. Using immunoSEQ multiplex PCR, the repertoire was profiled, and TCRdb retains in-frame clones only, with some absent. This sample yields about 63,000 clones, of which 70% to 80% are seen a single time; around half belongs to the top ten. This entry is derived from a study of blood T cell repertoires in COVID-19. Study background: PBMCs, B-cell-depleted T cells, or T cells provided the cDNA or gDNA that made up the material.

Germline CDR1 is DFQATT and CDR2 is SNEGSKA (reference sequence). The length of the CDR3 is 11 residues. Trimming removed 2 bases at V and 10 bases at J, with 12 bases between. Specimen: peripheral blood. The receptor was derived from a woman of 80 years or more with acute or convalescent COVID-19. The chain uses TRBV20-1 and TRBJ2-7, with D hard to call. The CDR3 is CSARSPTDQYF. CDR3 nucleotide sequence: TGCAGTGCTAGATCTCCGACTGATCAGTACTTC.